The entry below gives a single T cell receptor (beta chain) sequence along with its context. The data belong to a study of blood T cell repertoires in COVID-19. With 2 bases removed from V and 4 bases from J, the gap between germline ends came to 8 bases. The CDR3 has 13 amino acids. Germline-derived CDR1 and CDR2 are KGHSH and LQKENI. Repertoires were generated with immunoSEQ multiplex PCR, while TCRdb's copy carries only in-frame clones and drops some. The profile shows 190,000 or so clones, over 75% of them singletons. Input material: peripheral blood. The chain couples TRBV18 to TRBJ2-5; a weak D match, TRBD1 (5 bases). This receptor was identified in a woman older than 75 with acute or convalescent COVID-19. CDR3 bases: TGTGCCAGCTCACCAGGCAGGGCAGAGACCCAGTACTTC. Translated: CASSPGRAETQYF.